The 8 T cell receptor beta chains in this list originate from one sample, sequenced in a study of shared clonotypes between healthy human individuals. Some clones are missing from TCRdb's copy, which holds only in-frame ones; the method was immunoSEQ multiplex PCR. The profile shows under 850,000 clones, about 91% of them singletons. Cells designated naive CD8 were CD45RO-negative and were positively selected for CCR7, with terminally differentiated effector memory CD45RA+ cells excluded. Sequenced input: naive CD8+ T cells sorted from blood. Receptor source: a man aged 30 to 45 in good health.

V and J are TRBV7-2 and TRBJ2-2, with 7 positions matching TRBD2. The CDR3 consists of 19 residues. The V gene's germline CDR1 is SGHTA and CDR2 FQGNSA. V lost 2 bases to trimming and J lost 1 base; unmatched junction nucleotides: 13. The CDR3 region is CASSLPTSEESENTGELFF. In DNA, the CDR3 is TGTGCCAGCAGCTTACCAACTAGCGAGGAGTCAGAGAACACCGGGGAGCTGTTTTTT.

V and J are TRBV29-1 and TRBJ1-2; TRBD1 aligns across 7 bases. CDR1 and CDR2 from the germline V gene are SQVTM and ANQGSEA. Trimming removed 6 bases from V and 5 bases from J; junction bases left unmatched: 9. The CDR3 has 13 amino acids. The CDR3 DNA is TGCAGCGTAATACAGGGGACTGAATATGGCTACACCTTC. Translation gives CSVIQGTEYGYTF.

As regards this clone: Other nucleotide sequences in the sample specify the same CDR3. The V call is TRBV20-1, the J call TRBJ2-1; D is uncertain. V was cut by 0 bases and J by 7 bases, with 1 base left in between. This CDR3 has 10 amino acids. Germline V gives CDR1 DFQATT, CDR2 SNEGSKA (reference sequence). CDR3: CSARENEQFF. The CDR3 DNA sequence: TGCAGTGCTAGAGAGAATGAGCAGTTCTTC.

The rearrangement uses TRBV29-1 and TRBJ1-2; a weak D match, TRBD1 (5 bases). CDR3 length equals 13 residues. CDR1 and CDR2 from the germline V gene are SQVTM and ANQGSEA. Trimming pared 1 base from V and 4 bases from J, leaving 10 bases between. The CDR3 DNA sequence: TGCAGCGTTGAAGGCCAGGGAGGCTATGGCTACACCTTC. This encodes CSVEGQGGYGYTF. Together with reference TRBV29-1 and TRBJ1-2, the CDR3 gives the full variable domain: SAVISQKPSRDICQRGTSLTIQCQVDSQVTMMFWYRQQPGQSLTLIATANQGSEATYESGFVIDKFPISRPNLTFSTLTVSNMSPEDSSIYLCSVEGQGGYGYTFGSGTRLTVV.

The chain employs TRBV9 and TRBJ2-5; 9 nucleotides match TRBD2. Germline V gene lookup returns CDR1 SGDLS and CDR2 YYNGEE. Unmatched junction bases numbered 6, after V lost 2 bases and J lost 4 bases. The CDR3 is 15 residues long. The CDR3 nucleotides read TGTGCCAGCAGCGTCGGGACTAGCAATCGAGAGACCCAGTACTTC. It is translated as CASSVGTSNRETQYF.

This clone has just one count. The chain uses TRBV20-1 and TRBJ2-7; no firm D call. CDR3 size: 11 residues. With 3 bases removed from V and 5 bases from J, the gap between germline ends came to 8 bases. Germline V gene data show CDR1 as DFQATT and CDR2 as SNEGSKA (reference sequence). The DNA of the CDR3 is TGCAGTGCTAGTAAAGGGAACGAGCAGTACTTC. Translation: CSASKGNEQYF.

The chain combines TRBV4-1 with TRBJ2-3; 9 nucleotides match TRBD2. Per germline, CDR1 MGHRA and CDR2 YSYEKL. The V and J ends lost 0 bases and 1 base, in that order; junction bases with no gene match: 2. The CDR3 length is 16 residues. The DNA for the CDR3 is TGCGCCAGCAGCCAAGAGGAGCGGGAGGGCACAGATACGCAGTATTTT. It is translated as CASSQEEREGTDTQYF.

V gene TRBV11-2 combines with J gene TRBJ2-1, with D maybe TRBD2 (6 bases). Per germline, CDR1 SGHAT and CDR2 FQNNGV. The length of the CDR3 is 14 residues. V was shortened by 0 bases and J by 6 bases, with 9 bases between the two germline ends. The CDR3 nucleotides read TGTGCCAGCAGCTTAGAGGTTAGCGGCAATGAGCAGTTCTTC. Translation gives CASSLEVSGNEQFF.